This T cell receptor (beta chain) was profiled in a study of blood T cell repertoires in COVID-19. Between the trimmed V and J ends, which lost 2 bases and 0 bases, there was a span of 8 bases. Germline loops: CDR1 SGHDT, CDR2 YYEEEE. The CDR3 runs to 14 residues. Some clones are missing from TCRdb's copy, which holds only in-frame ones; the method was immunoSEQ multiplex PCR. The sample lists almost 500,000 clones; roughly nine tenths were seen once. Turning to this clone: In the same sample, other DNA sequences code for this CDR3.

Living in 24 US areas, the participants were between roughly 18 and 95 years of age. Cohorts were assigned according to the clinical history that participants reported. Cohort 3 recovered donors had two negative PCRs, clearance, or symptom resolution. The source of this sequence is a woman aged 55-69 years who had recovered from COVID-19. The chain combines TRBV5-6 with TRBJ1-2; D might be TRBD1 (6 bases). The sample was PBMCs or T cells enriched from blood (not recorded which). The CDR3 coding sequence is TGTGCCAGCAGCTTAGGGGGAGCTAACTATGGCTACACCTTC. Its protein is CASSLGGANYGYTF.